These 24 T cell receptor beta chains share one sample of origin, sequenced in a study of T cells in Graves' hyperthyroidism and ophthalmopathy. RNA transcripts provided the source from which TCR beta CDR3 regions were amplified. Using the HTBI primer set, a first-round RT-PCR was run on the TCR CDR3. Each CDR3 protein is one row after TCRdb ran MiXCR on the multiplex PCR reads. This table has 750,000 to 900,000 distinct CDR3 sequences, roughly 37% appearing once. Sequenced sample: blood. The receptor source for this set is a man aged 18 to 30 with Graves' hyperthyroidism.

This clonotype has at least ten counts. V usage is TRBV5-1 and J usage is TRBJ1-1, with TRBD1 matching 7 bases. CDR1 SGHRS and CDR2 YFSETQ come from the germline V gene. J was trimmed by 10 bases and V by 0 bases; bases with no gene match: 9. The CDR3 spans 14 residues. The CDR3 sequence: CASSLETGIRRAFF. The CDR3 nucleotides read TGCGCCAGCAGCTTGGAGACAGGGATACGACGAGCTTTCTTT.

In this sample, this clonotype turned up a few times. This chain joins TRBV6-6 and TRBJ1-2; 9 bases are a match to TRBD1. J gave up 1 base and V 0 bases, and 6 bases lay outside the gene matches. The CDR3 sequence is 17 residues long. Germline CDR1 reads MNHNY; CDR2 reads SVGAGI (reference sequence). The CDR3 loop is CASSYSAGQGLNYGYTF. The CDR3 DNA follows: TGTGCCAGCAGTTACTCGGCGGGACAGGGCCTTAACTATGGCTACACCTTC.

V is TRBV4-2 and J is TRBJ2-7; tentative D call: TRBD1 (5 bases). This CDR3 is built from 16 residues. Germline CDR1 and CDR2: LGHNA and YNFKEQ. V was clipped by 1 base and J by 9 bases, with 22 bases between them. DNA of the CDR3: TGTGCCAGCAGCCAAGTGCAAAGGGGCAGTCGCCAGGGGCAGTACTTC. Its translation: CASSQVQRGSRQGQYF.

The gene calls are TRBV7-2 and TRBJ1-1, with D perhaps TRBD1 (5 bases). The V gene lost 5 bases and the J gene lost 5 bases, with 21 bases spanning the gap. The CDR3 extends over 16 amino acids. Germline-derived CDR1 and CDR2 are SGHTA and FQGNSA. The CDR3 bases are TGTGCCAGCAGCCCGGGCGTTGGGGGAGTAGAGACTGAAGCTTTCTTT. Translating gives CASSPGVGGVETEAFF.

V and J are TRBV19 and TRBJ2-2; no clear D gene. The CDR3 covers 16 residues. Trimming stripped 2 bases from V and 2 bases from J, with 12 bases between. The germline V gene encodes CDR1 LNHDA and CDR2 SQIVND (reference sequence). The CDR3 coding sequence is TGTGCCAGTAGTATACGGGCAAGCCGAAACACCGGGGAGCTGTTTTTT. It codes for CASSIRASRNTGELFF.

This clonotype was counted at least ten times. This chain uses TRBV5-4 with TRBJ1-6; D may be TRBD1 (5 bases). Trimming pared 7 bases from V and 9 bases from J, leaving 11 bases between. Germline V gives CDR1 SGHNT, CDR2 YYREEE (reference sequence). This CDR3 region has 12 residues. The CDR3, as DNA: TGTGCCAGCGGGGGTTCCTCTTCACCCCTCCACTTT. Translating it yields CASGGSSSPLHF.

This clonotype was observed a handful of times. CDR3 nucleotide sequence: TGCGCCAGCAGCTTGGCGGGACACAGCAATCAGCCCCAGCATTTT. Its translation: CASSLAGHSNQPQHF. V and J are TRBV5-1 and TRBJ1-5; the D gene is possibly TRBD1 (6 bases). In germline, CDR1 is SGHRS, CDR2 YFSETQ. V shed 0 bases and J shed 1 base, with 8 bases lying between them. The CDR3 sequence is 15 residues long.

This clonotype was seen ten or more times. The J gene is TRBJ1-2, the V gene TRBV2, with D possibly matching TRBD1 (6 bases). Germline V gives CDR1 SNHLY, CDR2 FYNNEI. The length of the CDR3 is 15 residues. Trimming cost V 0 bases and J 5 bases, with 13 bases left between them. The CDR3 loop is CASSEAPGDDYGYTF. CDR3 in DNA: TGTGCCAGCAGTGAAGCCCCAGGGGATGATTATGGCTACACCTTC.

The chain is built from TRBV7-2 and TRBJ1-4, with D possibly TRBD1 on 6 matching bases. The CDR3 length is 15 residues. The V end lost 0 bases, the J end lost 8 bases, and 13 bases lay between the germline ends. Germline V lookup: CDR1 SGHTA, CDR2 FQGNSA. The CDR3 DNA reads TGTGCCAGCAGCTTAGCGGGGGCCAGCGGGGAAAAACTGTTTTTT. It encodes CASSLAGASGEKLFF.

The chain combines TRBV2 with TRBJ1-1; weak D call: TRBD1 (6 bases). Germline assignment: CDR1 SNHLY and CDR2 FYNNEI. The CDR3 loop spans 16 amino acids. Trimming removed 8 bases from V and 1 base from J, with 20 bases in between. CDR3 residues: CASSPNEGTSNTEAFF. For the CDR3, the DNA is TGTGCCAGCTCACCGAACGAAGGGACATCGAACACTGAAGCTTTCTTT. Based on the CDR3 plus reference TRBV2 and TRBJ1-1, the full variable domain is EPEVTQTPSHQVTQMGQEVILRCVPISNHLYFYWYRQILGQKVEFLVSFYNNEISEKSEIFDDQFSVERPDGSNFTLKIRSTKLEDSAMYFCASSPNEGTSNTEAFFGQGTRLTVV.

V usage is TRBV7-2 and J usage is TRBJ2-5, with D hard to call. The CDR3 is 15 residues long. V lost 3 bases and J 4 bases, leaving 15 bases between the germline ends. CDR1 and CDR2 from the germline V gene are SGHTA and FQGNSA. Here the CDR3 reads CASSFLPGLLETQYF. The CDR3 DNA reads TGTGCCAGCAGCTTTTTGCCCGGCCTATTAGAGACCCAGTACTTC.

The rearrangement joins TRBV2 to TRBJ1-5; TRBD1 is a possible D gene (5 bases). The germline V gene encodes CDR1 SNHLY and CDR2 FYNNEI. This CDR3 is built from 16 residues. V lost 3 bases, J lost 0 bases, and 12 bases lay in between. The CDR3 spells CASSDRAEDSNQPQHF. The DNA of the CDR3 is TGTGCCAGCAGTGACAGGGCGGAAGATAGCAATCAGCCCCAGCATTTT.

This clonotype was seen a few times. The CDR3 DNA sequence: TGCGCCAGCAGCCCCATGCCAGGGGGCGCGGGGACTGAAGCTTTCTTT. Its translation is CASSPMPGGAGTEAFF. The rearrangement joins TRBV5-1 to TRBJ1-1, with 8 bases that match TRBD1. Germline V gives CDR1 SGHRS, CDR2 YFSETQ. V lost 4 bases, J lost 5 bases, and 13 bases stayed unmatched. This CDR3 spans 16 amino acids.

V and J are TRBV20-1 and TRBJ2-2; D is unclear. V was cut by 0 bases and J by 0 bases, with 5 bases left in between. CDR1 is DFQATT, CDR2 SNEGSKA, per germline (reference sequence). The CDR3 totals 14 residues. In DNA form, the CDR3 reads TGCAGTGCTAGAGAGGGTTCGAACACCGGGGAGCTGTTTTTT. This codes for CSAREGSNTGELFF.

The rearrangement joins TRBV11-1 to TRBJ2-7; a weak D match, TRBD2 (6 bases). Trimming took off 3 bases at V and 4 bases at J, with 19 bases between the two ends. This CDR3 spans 16 amino acids. Germline loops: CDR1 SGHAT, CDR2 FQDESV (reference sequence). CDR3 sequence reads: CASSLVEAGRDYEQYF. The CDR3 nucleotides are TGTGCCAGCAGCTTGGTGGAGGCGGGGCGGGATTACGAGCAGTACTTC.

In this sample, this clonotype turned up many times. V is TRBV20-1 and J is TRBJ1-3; D unclear. V gave up 3 bases and J gave up 7 bases, with 10 bases separating them. The CDR3 contains 12 residues. The germline CDR1 and CDR2 sequences are DFQATT and SNEGSKA (reference sequence). The CDR3 here is CSASLGSNTIYF. The CDR3 DNA sequence: TGCAGTGCTAGTCTCGGCTCCAACACCATATATTTT.

The CDR3 DNA reads TGTGCCATCGCCGGAGGGGAAGGGGGCGCGTGGATTCAGCCCCAGCATTTT. It translates to CAIAGGEGGAWIQPQHF. This sequence joins TRBV2 and TRBJ1-5, with 7 bases lining up with TRBD1. The V and J ends lost 10 bases and 6 bases, in that order; junction bases with no gene match: 21. The CDR3 is made up of 17 amino acids. CDR1 and CDR2 (germline): SNHLY, FYNNEI.

A remark on this clonotype: At one end the junction does not follow the germline gene, possibly because of a read error. The chain is built from TRBV7-8 and TRBJ2-7; TRBD2 is a possible D gene (6 bases). CDR1 is SGHVS, CDR2 FQNEAQ, per germline. The CDR3 totals 15 residues. CDR3 region: CAGSSRDSQPYEQYF. CDR3 DNA sequence: TGTGCCGGCAGCAGCCGGGACTCACAGCCCTACGAGCAGTACTTC.

This clonotype was picked up many times. The chain uses TRBV7-8 and TRBJ2-7; 8 bases map to TRBD2. V lost 4 bases, J lost 3 bases, and 5 bases stayed unmatched. Germline V gives CDR1 SGHVS, CDR2 FQNEAQ. CDR3 length equals 14 residues. CDR3 bases: TGTGCCAGCAGCTCCCGGGCGGGAGGCTACGAGCAGTACTTC. Its protein product is CASSSRAGGYEQYF. The complete variable domain, with remaining parts taken from reference TRBV7-8 and TRBJ2-7, reads GAGVSQSPRYKVAKRGQDVALRCDPISGHVSLFWYQQALGQGPEFLTYFQNEAQLDKSGLPSDRFFAERPEGSVSTLKIQRTQQEDSAVYLCASSSRAGGYEQYFGPGTRLTVT.

At least ten counts were recorded for this clonotype. The chain couples TRBV10-3 to TRBJ1-1, with a possible D match to TRBD1 (5 bases). Trimming removed 10 bases at V and 2 bases at J, with 11 bases between. CDR3 length: 12 residues. CDR1 and CDR2 from the germline V gene are ENHRY and SYGVKD. The CDR3 is CATRQRNTEAFF. CDR3 bases: TGTGCCACCAGACAGAGAAACACTGAAGCTTTCTTT.

This clonotype has only a few counts. The chain is built from TRBV6-5 and TRBJ1-2; D perhaps matches TRBD1 (6 bases). The germline V gene encodes CDR1 MNHEY and CDR2 SVGAGI. The V end was cut by 6 bases, the J end by 4 bases, with 12 bases between. This CDR3 contains 13 residues. The CDR3 nucleotides are TGTGCCAGCAGCGACGACAGGTCCTATGGCTACACCTTC. This translates into CASSDDRSYGYTF.

This clonotype has more than one count but fewer than ten. The chain uses TRBV3-1 and TRBJ1-1; 7 nucleotides align to TRBD1. Germline trimming cut 6 bases from V and 7 bases from J; bases unmatched to any gene: 8. The CDR3 consists of 13 residues. Germline values: CDR1 LGHDT, CDR2 YNNKEL (reference sequence). The CDR3 here is CASSLIRGSEAFF. Written as DNA, the CDR3 is TGTGCCAGCAGTCTGATCAGGGGGAGTGAAGCTTTCTTT. The full variable domain, in which reference TRBV3-1 and TRBJ1-1 provide the parts outside the CDR3, is DTAVSQTPKYLVTQMGNDKSIKCEQNLGHDTMYWYKQDSKKFLKIMFSYNNKELIINETVPNRFSPKSPDKAHLNLHINSLELGDSAVYFCASSLIRGSEAFFGQGTRLTVV.

V gene TRBV9 combines with J gene TRBJ1-6, with D possibly being TRBD1 (6 bases). The CDR3 sequence is 18 residues long. Trimming took 4 bases from V and 2 from J, leaving 19 bases between them. CDR1 and CDR2 (germline): SGDLS, YYNGEE. The CDR3 loop is CASSSSLDRQAYNSPLHF. DNA of the CDR3: TGTGCCAGCAGCTCCTCCTTGGATCGACAGGCCTATAATTCACCCCTCCACTTT.

Remarks on this clonotype: A read error may be the cause here, since a much bigger clone is one base away. V usage is TRBV19 and J usage is TRBJ1-4; 7 positions agree with TRBD1. The germline gives CDR1 LNHDA, CDR2 SQIVND (reference sequence). With V trimmed by 8 bases and J by 8 bases, 5 bases remained unmatched. The CDR3 is 12 residues long. For the CDR3, the DNA is TGTGCCAGTGAGGGGGCCCAAGAAAAACTGTTTTTT. Its translation is CASEGAQEKLFF. The entire variable domain, with the rest obtained from reference TRBV19 and TRBJ1-4, is as follows: DGGITQSPKYLFRKEGQNVTLSCEQNLNHDAMYWYRQDPGQGLRLIYYSQIVNDFQKGDIAEGYSVSREKKESFPLTVTSAQKNPTAFYLCASEGAQEKLFFGSGTQLSVL.